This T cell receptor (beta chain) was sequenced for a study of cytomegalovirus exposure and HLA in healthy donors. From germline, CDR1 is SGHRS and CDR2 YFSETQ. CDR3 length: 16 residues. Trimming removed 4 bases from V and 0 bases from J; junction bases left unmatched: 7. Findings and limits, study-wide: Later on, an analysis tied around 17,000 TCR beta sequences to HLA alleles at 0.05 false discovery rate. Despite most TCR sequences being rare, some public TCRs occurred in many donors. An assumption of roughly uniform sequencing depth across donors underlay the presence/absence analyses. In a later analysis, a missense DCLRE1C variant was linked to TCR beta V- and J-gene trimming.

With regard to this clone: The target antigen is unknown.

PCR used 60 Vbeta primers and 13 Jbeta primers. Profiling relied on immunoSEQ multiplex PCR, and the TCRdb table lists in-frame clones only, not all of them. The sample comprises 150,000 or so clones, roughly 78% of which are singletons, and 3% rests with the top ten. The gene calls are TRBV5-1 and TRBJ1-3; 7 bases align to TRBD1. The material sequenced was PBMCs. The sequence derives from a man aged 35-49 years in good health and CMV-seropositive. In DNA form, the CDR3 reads TGCGCCAGCAGCAGGGACAGTCATCACTCTGGAAACACCATATATTTT. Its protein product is CASSRDSHHSGNTIYF.